These 30 T cell receptor beta chains were sequenced from one sample in a study of blood T cell repertoires in COVID-19. The repertoire was sequenced with immunoSEQ multiplex PCR; TCRdb's copy has only in-frame clones and lacks some. Seen here are around 50,000 clones, about 90% observed once, and the top ten hold approximately 5.9%. The sample comprised peripheral blood. The receptors shown here come from a man between 65 and 80 years old with active COVID-19.

The chain is built from TRBV18 and TRBJ2-7, with TRBD2 identical over 11 bases. V shed 0 bases and J 6 bases; nucleotides not matched to a gene: 16. CDR1 KGHSH and CDR2 LQKENI come from the germline V gene. The CDR3 is made up of 19 amino acids. The CDR3 region has the DNA TGTGCCAGCTCACCACCTCCCGGGGTAGCGGGGGGGATGAGTGGCGAGCAGTACTTC. This sequence encodes CASSPPPGVAGGMSGEQYF. The whole variable domain, filled in from reference TRBV18 and TRBJ2-7, reads NAGVMQNPRHLVRRRGQEARLRCSPMKGHSHVYWYRQLPEEGLKFMVYLQKENIIDESGMPKERFSAEFPKEGPSILRIQQVVRGDSAAYFCASSPPPGVAGGMSGEQYFGPGTRLTVT.

The rearrangement joins TRBV19 to TRBJ2-3, with 12 bases matching TRBD2. Germline trimming cut 6 bases from V and 0 bases from J; bases unmatched to any gene: 4. CDR3 size: 16 residues. CDR1 is LNHDA and CDR2 is SQIVND in the germline V gene (reference sequence). The CDR3 spells CASSGLAGISTDTQYF. CDR3 coding DNA: TGTGCCAGTAGCGGACTAGCGGGGATAAGCACAGATACGCAGTATTTT.

The gene calls are TRBV5-4 and TRBJ2-2; no clear D. Trimming removed 6 bases from V and 6 bases from J, with 18 bases in between. Germline values: CDR1 SGHNT, CDR2 YYREEE (reference sequence). This CDR3 spans 15 amino acids. CDR3 coding DNA: TGTGCCAGCACCAGAGGCTTAGAGGATGCCGGGGAGCTGTTTTTT. Its translation is CASTRGLEDAGELFF.

The chain employs TRBV11-2 and TRBJ1-4; no definite D call. V was clipped by 1 base and J by 6 bases, with 6 bases between them. Germline loops: CDR1 SGHAT, CDR2 FQNNGV. The CDR3 is 13 amino acids. The CDR3 region has the DNA TGTGCCAGCAGCTTAGGGCCCGATGAAAAACTGTTTTTT. It codes for CASSLGPDEKLFF.

V is TRBV18 and J is TRBJ2-1, with D possibly being TRBD2 (6 bases). Deletions cut 1 base from V and 2 bases from J, with 9 bases between. CDR1 and CDR2 (germline): KGHSH, LQKENI. The CDR3 has 15 residues. CDR3 sequence: CASSPRRDAYNEQFF. The CDR3 DNA sequence: TGTGCCAGCTCACCACGGCGGGACGCCTACAATGAGCAGTTCTTC.

A few counts support this clone. The J gene is TRBJ1-3, the V gene TRBV9, with D perhaps TRBD1 (5 bases). CDR3 size: 17 residues. Germline V lookup: CDR1 SGDLS, CDR2 YYNGEE. V gave up 0 bases and J gave up 0 bases, with 13 bases separating them. The CDR3 is CASSVGGQGISGNTIYF. The CDR3 DNA reads TGTGCCAGCAGCGTAGGGGGTCAGGGAATCTCTGGAAACACCATATATTTT.

The V gene is TRBV28, the J gene TRBJ2-5; D possibly corresponds to TRBD1 (5 bases). This CDR3 is built from 12 residues. Germline V gene lookup returns CDR1 MDHEN and CDR2 SYDVKM. Trimming pared 5 bases from V and 5 bases from J, leaving 9 bases between. The CDR3 coding sequence is TGTGCCAGCAGTACAGGTCGGGAGACCCAGTACTTC. The encoded protein is CASSTGRETQYF.

The rearrangement uses TRBV10-3 and TRBJ2-1, with D tentatively TRBD1 (6 bases). From germline, CDR1 is ENHRY and CDR2 SYGVKD. V lost 3 bases to trimming and J lost 4 bases, with 13 bases between them. This CDR3 is 15 amino acids long. In DNA form, the CDR3 reads TGTGCCATCAGTGACATCCGGGACACGTACAATGAGCAGTTCTTC. Encoded protein: CAISDIRDTYNEQFF.

This chain links TRBV6-5 with TRBJ2-7, with D tentatively TRBD2 (6 bases). The CDR3 runs 15 residues. Trimming left V 6 bases short and J 0 bases short, with 15 bases between. Germline lookup yields CDR1 MNHEY and CDR2 SVGAGI. CDR3 loop: CASRRGTSSSYEQYF. In nucleotides, the CDR3 is TGTGCCAGCAGACGCGGGACCTCGAGCTCCTACGAGCAGTACTTC.

This clone turned up a few times. The V and J genes are TRBV5-6 and TRBJ2-7, with D unclear. CDR3 length: 14 residues. The germline V and J ends were trimmed by 8 bases and 5 bases, with 20 bases remaining between them. Germline CDR1 reads SGHDT; CDR2 reads YYEEEE. The CDR3 reads CASRSKGLSHEQYF. The DNA for the CDR3 is TGTGCCAGTCGGAGTAAAGGCCTGTCCCACGAGCAGTACTTC.

This sequence joins TRBV3-1 (or the pseudogene TRBV3-2) and TRBJ1-2; D remains unclear. The germline V gene has CDR1 LGHDT and CDR2 YNNKEL (reference sequence). Trimming left V 3 bases short and J 2 bases short, with 7 bases between. This CDR3 region has 13 residues. The CDR3 bases are TGTGCCAGCAGCCAGGTCACAAACTATGGCTACACCTTC. Translated, it gives CASSQVTNYGYTF.

V is TRBV5-1 and J is TRBJ1-2; D not certain. CDR3 length equals 13 residues. The germline gives CDR1 SGHRS, CDR2 YFSETQ. Trimming left V 4 bases short and J 5 bases short, with 12 bases between. CDR3 protein: CASSLEREYGYTF. The CDR3 bases are TGCGCCAGCAGCCTGGAGAGGGAGTATGGCTACACCTTC.

This clone appeared a single time. The chain carries TRBV6-1 and TRBJ2-7; D is undetermined. Looked up from germline, CDR1 is MNHNS and CDR2 is SASEGT. The CDR3 is made up of 15 amino acids. V was pared by 2 bases and J by 0 bases, with 11 bases between. The CDR3 protein is CASSEFQAPSYEQYF. The DNA of the CDR3 is TGTGCCAGCAGTGAATTTCAGGCCCCCTCCTACGAGCAGTACTTC.

Only a few counts were recorded for this clone. The CDR3 DNA follows: TGTGCCACCTCCCCCGGAGCCGGGGAGCTGTTTTTT. It is translated as CATSPGAGELFF. The chain uses TRBV24-1 and TRBJ2-2, with D unresolved. The CDR3 sequence is 12 residues long. Between the trimmed V and J ends, which lost 9 bases and 6 bases, there was a span of 10 bases. In germline, CDR1 is KGHDR, CDR2 SFDVKD.

V usage is TRBV2 and J usage is TRBJ2-1, with TRBD1 matching 10 bases. The length of the CDR3 is 14 residues. The V gene's germline CDR1 is SNHLY and CDR2 FYNNEI. The V and J ends lost 7 bases and 8 bases, in that order; junction bases with no gene match: 8. Here the CDR3 DNA reads TGTGCCAGCACCTCGGACAGGGGGAGGGATGAGCAGTTCTTC. Translated, it gives CASTSDRGRDEQFF.

The V call is TRBV4-2, the J call TRBJ2-1; TRBD1 is a possible D gene (6 bases). Germline CDR1 is LGHNA and CDR2 is YNFKEQ. This CDR3 spans 15 amino acids. The V end lost 0 bases, the J end lost 4 bases, and 10 bases lay between the germline ends. The CDR3 nucleotides are TGTGCCAGCAGCCAAGATTTAGGACAGTACAATGAGCAGTTCTTC. Translating gives CASSQDLGQYNEQFF.

This clone was picked up one time. V usage is TRBV12-3 or TRBV12-4 and J usage is TRBJ2-1, with 8 nucleotides matching TRBD1. This CDR3 has 13 residues. V dropped 5 bases and J dropped 3; count of bases not matched to a gene: 0. The CDR3 sequence is CASSDRGYNEQFF. The CDR3 nucleotides read TGTGCCAGCAGTGACAGGGGCTACAATGAGCAGTTCTTC.

The chain is built from TRBV6-5 and TRBJ1-5; 7 bases map to TRBD1. Germline loops: CDR1 MNHEY, CDR2 SVGAGI. The CDR3 has 14 residues. V lost 10 bases, J lost 4 bases, and 10 bases stayed unmatched. The CDR3 loop reads CATEGQASNQPQHF. The CDR3 DNA is TGTGCCACCGAAGGACAGGCGTCTAATCAGCCCCAGCATTTT.

V usage is TRBV6-5 and J usage is TRBJ2-2; TRBD1 is a possible D gene (6 bases). This CDR3 spans 15 amino acids. The germline V gene has CDR1 MNHEY and CDR2 SVGAGI. Between the trimmed V and J ends, which lost 7 bases and 1 base, there was a span of 13 bases. The CDR3 DNA is TGTGCCAGCACTGGAGACAGGCTGAACACCGGGGAGCTGTTTTTT. Protein product: CASTGDRLNTGELFF.

This clone was seen once. The chain combines TRBV11-2 with TRBJ2-2; D may be TRBD2 (6 bases). Trimming took off 2 bases at V and 5 bases at J, with 21 bases between the two ends. Germline V gene data show CDR1 as SGHAT and CDR2 as FQNNGV. This CDR3 comprises 18 residues. CDR3 nucleotide sequence: TGTGCCAGCAGCTTAATGGGACTGGTTTCGGGGAAGACCGGGGAGCTGTTTTTT. Its translation is CASSLMGLVSGKTGELFF.

The chain uses TRBV7-9 and TRBJ1-6; 8 bases line up with TRBD1. Germline CDR1 SEHNR, CDR2 FQNEAQ (reference sequence). The CDR3 runs 15 residues. The V gene end was trimmed by 5 bases and the J gene end by 9 bases; junction bases not matched to a gene: 9. In DNA, the CDR3 is TGTGCCAGCAGCGTACAGGGGGGGGATGGTTCACCCCTCCACTTT. Amino acids: CASSVQGGDGSPLHF.

V and J are TRBV25-1 and TRBJ2-1; 16 nucleotides align to TRBD2. Germline trimming cut 6 bases from V and 4 bases from J; bases unmatched to any gene: 9. This CDR3 has 18 amino acids. From germline, CDR1 is MGHDK and CDR2 SYGVNS. The CDR3 bases are TGTGCCAGCAGGGATACCGGGACTAGCGGGGGGGGATACAATGAGCAGTTCTTC. Translation gives CASRDTGTSGGGYNEQFF.

V is TRBV14 and J is TRBJ2-1; 9 nucleotides match TRBD1. V was clipped by 3 bases and J by 4 bases; unmatched bases: 7. Germline assignment: CDR1 SGHDN and CDR2 FVKESK. The CDR3 has 16 amino acids. Written as DNA, the CDR3 is TGTGCCAGCAGCCATACGGACAGGGGTGGATACAATGAGCAGTTCTTC. This encodes CASSHTDRGGYNEQFF.

This chain uses TRBV7-6 with TRBJ2-3; 8 bases fit TRBD1. Trimming at V came to 3 bases and at J to 4 bases, leaving 12 bases not matched to a gene. CDR3 size: 17 residues. Germline CDR1 and CDR2: SGHVS and FNYEAQ. The CDR3 coding sequence is TGTGCCAGCAGCTTCTCCCTCCGAATGGACAGGGCAGATACGCAGTATTTT. Translation gives CASSFSLRMDRADTQYF.

The chain recombines TRBV7-2 with TRBJ1-3; tentative D call: TRBD1 (6 bases). CDR1 and CDR2 from the germline V gene are SGHTA and FQGNSA. CDR3 size: 17 residues. Trimming removed 2 bases from V and 8 bases from J, with 22 bases in between. CDR3 sequence: CASSLLRTAANKDTIYF. The DNA of the CDR3 is TGTGCCAGCAGCTTATTGCGGACAGCCGCTAACAAGGACACCATATATTTT.

This chain joins TRBV6-1 and TRBJ2-5; 8 positions match TRBD1. Trimming took 2 bases from V and 5 from J; bases not matched to a gene: 4. The CDR3 sequence is 14 residues long. Germline V gene sequence: CDR1 MNHNS, CDR2 SASEGT. For the CDR3, the DNA is TGTGCCAGCAGTGAATTTTGGACAGGGGAGACCCAGTACTTC. Its protein product is CASSEFWTGETQYF.

The genes are TRBV5-1 and TRBJ1-1; tentatively, D is TRBD1 (6 bases). V was cut by 6 bases and J by 3 bases, with 12 bases left in between. The CDR3 contains 13 residues. CDR1 and CDR2 from the germline V gene are SGHRS and YFSETQ. The chain's CDR3 is CASTKDRDTEAFF. CDR3 DNA sequence: TGCGCCAGCACCAAGGACAGAGACACTGAAGCTTTCTTT.

The genes are TRBV6-5 and TRBJ1-2; 8 positions agree with TRBD1. The length of the CDR3 is 16 residues. From germline, CDR1 is MNHEY and CDR2 SVGAGI. V lost 2 bases to trimming and J lost 8 bases; unmatched junction nucleotides: 13. CDR3 in amino acids: CASSYRRTGQGGGYTF. In DNA form, the CDR3 reads TGTGCCAGCAGTTACCGCCGGACTGGACAGGGAGGAGGCTACACCTTC.

This rearrangement joins TRBV4-1 to TRBJ1-2; possibly TRBD1 for D (5 bases). Germline CDR1 reads MGHRA; CDR2 reads YSYEKL. The V end was cut by 4 bases, the J end by 7 bases, with 16 bases between. The CDR3 totals 14 residues. CDR3 sequence (DNA): TGCGCCAGCAGCCGAGACGGGACTCCTAGTGGCTACACCTTC. Translation: CASSRDGTPSGYTF.

This clone was counted between two and nine times. V gene TRBV30 combines with J gene TRBJ1-5; D may be TRBD1 (5 bases). V was shortened by 2 bases and J by 7 bases, with 12 bases between the two germline ends. Per germline, CDR1 GTSNPN and CDR2 SVGIG (reference sequence). The CDR3 is 13 residues long. The CDR3 loop reads CAWSTLPGQPQHF. The CDR3 coding sequence is TGTGCCTGGAGTACACTCCCAGGGCAGCCCCAGCATTTT.